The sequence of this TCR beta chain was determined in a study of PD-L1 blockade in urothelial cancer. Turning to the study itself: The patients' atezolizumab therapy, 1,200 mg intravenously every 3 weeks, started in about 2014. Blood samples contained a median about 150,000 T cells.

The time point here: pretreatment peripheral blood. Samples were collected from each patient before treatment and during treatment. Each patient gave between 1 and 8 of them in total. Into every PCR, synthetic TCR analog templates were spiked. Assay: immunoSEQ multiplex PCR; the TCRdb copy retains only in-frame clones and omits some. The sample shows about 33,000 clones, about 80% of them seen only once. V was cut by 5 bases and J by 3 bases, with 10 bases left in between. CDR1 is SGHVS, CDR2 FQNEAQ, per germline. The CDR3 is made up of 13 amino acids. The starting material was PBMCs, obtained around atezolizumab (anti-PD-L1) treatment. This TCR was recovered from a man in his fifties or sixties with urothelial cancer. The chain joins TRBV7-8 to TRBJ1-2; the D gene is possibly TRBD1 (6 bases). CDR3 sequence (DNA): TGTGCCAGCAGCGTGGGGGCCGACTATGGCTACACCTTC. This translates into CASSVGADYGYTF.